This T cell receptor beta chain was captured by sequencing in a study of T cells in Graves' hyperthyroidism and ophthalmopathy. Study information: At the time of initial diagnosis and before any treatment, peripheral blood was collected. Study outcomes and limitations: Appearing also in blood were most of the thyroid clonotypes expanded above 0.001. A model using 13 V-J features told ophthalmopathy apart from stable hyperthyroidism.

RNA transcripts served as the template for amplifying TCR beta CDR3 regions. HTBI primers drove first-round RT-PCR of the TCR CDR3. A single record per CDR3 protein comes from TCRdb applying MiXCR to the multiplex PCR reads. The sample carries roughly 500,000 distinct CDR3 sequences, about 15% recorded once. V dropped 7 bases and J dropped 0 bases, with 10 bases sitting between them. Germline V gene data show CDR1 as SGHTA and CDR2 as FQGNSA. The CDR3 is made up of 14 amino acids. Note on this clonotype: The antigen remains undetermined.

Clinical symptoms, serum thyroxine, TRAb, thyroid ultrasound and orbital computed tomography informed diagnoses. The V call is TRBV7-2, the J call TRBJ2-1; the D is unclear. The sample taken for sequencing was blood. The receptor was derived from a woman younger than 45 with Graves' hyperthyroidism that later progressed to Graves' ophthalmopathy. The CDR3, as DNA: TGTGCCAGCACCCCCCTGGGCTCCTACAATGAGCAGTTCTTC. Protein sequence: CASTPLGSYNEQFF.